Following are 5 T cell receptor beta chains from one sample sequenced in a study of blood T cell repertoires in COVID-19. Assay: immunoSEQ multiplex PCR; the TCRdb copy retains only in-frame clones and omits some. The sample records hundreds of thousands of clones, roughly four fifths being singletons. Sequencing was done on a sample of peripheral blood. These receptor sequences come from a woman in her 70s with acute or convalescent COVID-19.

This chain links TRBV5-1 with TRBJ1-2; 9 positions agree with TRBD1. There are 15 residues in the CDR3. Germline V CDR1 and CDR2: SGHRS, YFSETQ. V gave up 0 bases and J gave up 4 bases; unmatched junction bases: 4. For the CDR3, the DNA is TGCGCCAGCAGCTTGGCCGGGACAGGGTTCTATGGCTACACCTTC. This gives the protein CASSLAGTGFYGYTF. The full variable domain, rest sourced from reference TRBV5-1 and TRBJ1-2, is KAGVTQTPRYLIKTRGQQVTLSCSPISGHRSVSWYQQTPGQGLQFLFEYFSETQRNKGNFPGRFSGRQFSNSRSEMNVSTLELGDSALYLCASSLAGTGFYGYTFGSGTRLTVV.

V and J are TRBV6-5 and TRBJ1-5; 7 bases align to TRBD1. The CDR3 is made up of 14 amino acids. J was trimmed by 4 bases and V by 10 bases; bases with no gene match: 10. Germline lookup yields CDR1 MNHEY and CDR2 SVGAGI. Here the CDR3 DNA reads TGTGCCACCAGAAGGACAGGTGGAAATCAGCCCCAGCATTTT. Its protein is CATRRTGGNQPQHF.

This clone appeared once. The rearrangement joins TRBV19 to TRBJ1-2, with D tentatively TRBD1 (5 bases). Germline CDR1 LNHDA, CDR2 SQIVND (reference sequence). V lost 5 bases and J 5 bases, leaving 12 bases between the germline ends. The CDR3 length is 13 residues. The chain's CDR3 is CASSWGGEYGYTF. The CDR3 bases are TGTGCCAGTAGTTGGGGAGGGGAATATGGCTACACCTTC. Together with reference TRBV19 and TRBJ1-2, the CDR3 gives the full variable domain: DGGITQSPKYLFRKEGQNVTLSCEQNLNHDAMYWYRQDPGQGLRLIYYSQIVNDFQKGDIAEGYSVSREKKESFPLTVTSAQKNPTAFYLCASSWGGEYGYTFGSGTRLTVV.

The chain carries TRBV19 and TRBJ1-3; D not certain. The CDR3 consists of 16 residues. The V gene's germline CDR1 is LNHDA and CDR2 SQIVND (reference sequence). V was pared by 3 bases and J by 2 bases, with 14 bases between. This CDR3 reads CASSMPYPRTGNTIYF. For the CDR3, the DNA is TGTGCCAGTAGTATGCCGTACCCCAGAACTGGAAACACCATATATTTT.

The chain links TRBV9 to TRBJ1-1; D remains unclear. From germline, CDR1 is SGDLS and CDR2 YYNGEE. The CDR3 loop spans 14 amino acids. V was pared by 0 bases and J by 0 bases, with 6 bases between. The chain's CDR3 is CASSVGQVNTEAFF. The CDR3 DNA is TGTGCCAGCAGCGTAGGACAAGTGAACACTGAAGCTTTCTTT. The whole variable domain, filled in from reference TRBV9 and TRBJ1-1, reads DSGVTQTPKHLITATGQRVTLRCSPRSGDLSVYWYQQSLDQGLQFLIQYYNGEERAKGNILERFSAQQFPDLHSELNLSSLELGDSALYFCASSVGQVNTEAFFGQGTRLTVV.